A single sample is the source of the 8 T cell receptor beta chains below, sequenced in a study of OX40 agonist ivuxolimab in advanced cancers. Sequenced by immunoSEQ multiplex PCR; TCRdb stores in-frame clones only, minus some. The data hold tens of thousands of clones, with roughly 92% observed a single time. The sample consisted of CD4+ or CD8+ T cells sorted from blood, taken in a trial of the OX40 agonist ivuxolimab. The receptors come from an adult with an advanced solid tumor such as melanoma, head and neck, liver or kidney cancer.

The rearrangement links TRBV27 to TRBJ1-4; tentative D call: TRBD1 (6 bases). CDR3 length: 13 residues. With 6 bases removed from V and 10 bases from J, the gap between germline ends came to 15 bases. CDR1 MNHEY and CDR2 SMNVEV come from the germline V gene (reference sequence). CDR3: CASSRTASGKLFF. CDR3 bases: TGTGCCAGCAGCCGGACAGCGTCGGGAAAACTGTTTTTT.

V gene TRBV4-1 combines with J gene TRBJ2-5; unclear D gene. CDR1 is MGHRA, CDR2 YSYEKL, per germline. The CDR3 contains 15 residues. V dropped 1 base and J dropped 3 bases, with 12 bases sitting between them. CDR3 DNA sequence: TGCGCCAGCAGCCAAGTACAGTTACCTGAAGAGACCCAGTACTTC. Protein sequence: CASSQVQLPEETQYF.

V and J are TRBV7-7 and TRBJ2-6, with D unclear. Trimming shortened V by 4 bases and J by 5 bases, and 21 bases separated the two germline ends. The CDR3 runs 18 residues. The germline V gene encodes CDR1 SSHAT and CDR2 FNYEAQ (reference sequence). The CDR3 reads CASSCVNKPQSRANVLTF. CDR3 nucleotide sequence: TGTGCCAGCAGCTGTGTTAATAAGCCACAAAGTCGGGCCAACGTCCTGACTTTC.

This chain joins TRBV7-9 and TRBJ2-3; D is ambiguous. Trimming stripped 4 bases from V and 4 bases from J, with 6 bases between. The CDR3 sequence is 12 residues long. From germline, CDR1 is SEHNR and CDR2 FQNEAQ (reference sequence). The chain's CDR3 is CASSSIPDTQYF. The CDR3 nucleotides read TGTGCCAGCAGCTCTATACCAGATACGCAGTATTTT.

The V gene is TRBV28, the J gene TRBJ2-1, with TRBD2 matching 12 bases. In germline, CDR1 is MDHEN, CDR2 SYDVKM. V gave up 6 bases and J gave up 4 bases; unmatched junction bases: 7. This CDR3 is 16 amino acids long. CDR3 sequence reads: CASSTPGLAGYNEQFF. CDR3 sequence (DNA): TGTGCCAGCAGCACCCCAGGACTAGCGGGGTACAATGAGCAGTTCTTC.

The gene calls are TRBV9 and TRBJ2-2; D ambiguous. CDR1 is SGDLS and CDR2 is YYNGEE in the germline V gene. V was shortened by 1 base and J by 6 bases, with 7 bases between the two germline ends. The CDR3 contains 13 residues. The CDR3 DNA is TGTGCCAGCAGCGTAACTATGGCCGGGGAGCTGTTTTTT. Protein: CASSVTMAGELFF.

The chain has TRBV19 and TRBJ2-7; the match to TRBD1 covers 9 bases. Per the germline V gene, CDR1 is LNHDA and CDR2 is SQIVND (reference sequence). V shed 5 bases and J 6 bases; nucleotides not matched to a gene: 11. This CDR3 has 15 amino acids. The CDR3 DNA is TGTGCCAGTAGTGCCGCCTCCGGGACAGGGCGCGAGCAGTACTTC. It codes for CASSAASGTGREQYF.

V is TRBV7-2 and J is TRBJ2-2; no definite D call. The CDR3 contains 14 residues. Per germline, CDR1 SGHTA and CDR2 FQGNSA. The V gene lost 1 base and the J gene lost 2 bases, with 5 bases spanning the gap. The DNA of the CDR3 is TGTGCCAGCAGCTTAGGCCATAACACCGGGGAGCTGTTTTTT. Translating gives CASSLGHNTGELFF. The full variable domain, in which reference TRBV7-2 and TRBJ2-2 provide the parts outside the CDR3, is GAGVSQSPSNKVTEKGKDVELRCDPISGHTALYWYRQSLGQGLEFLIYFQGNSAPDKSGLPSDRFSAERTGGSVSTLTIQRTQQEDSAVYLCASSLGHNTGELFFGEGSRLTVL.